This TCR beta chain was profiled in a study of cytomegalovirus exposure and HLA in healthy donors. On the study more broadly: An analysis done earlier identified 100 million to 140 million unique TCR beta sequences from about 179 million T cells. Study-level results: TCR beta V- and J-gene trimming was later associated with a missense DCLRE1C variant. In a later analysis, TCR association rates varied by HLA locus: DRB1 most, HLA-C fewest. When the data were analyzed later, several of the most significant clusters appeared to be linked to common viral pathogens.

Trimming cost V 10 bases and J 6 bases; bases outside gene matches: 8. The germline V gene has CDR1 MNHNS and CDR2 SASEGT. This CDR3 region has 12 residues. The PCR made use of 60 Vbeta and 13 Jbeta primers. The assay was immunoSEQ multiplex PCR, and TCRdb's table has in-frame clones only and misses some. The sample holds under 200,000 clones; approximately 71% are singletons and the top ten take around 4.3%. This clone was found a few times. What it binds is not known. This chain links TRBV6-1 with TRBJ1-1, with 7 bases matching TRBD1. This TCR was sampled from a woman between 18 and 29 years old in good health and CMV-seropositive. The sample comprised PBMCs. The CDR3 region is CATRTGDSEAFF. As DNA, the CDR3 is TGTGCCACCCGGACAGGAGACTCTGAAGCTTTCTTT.